The rows below give T cell receptor beta chains drawn from one sample of a study of T cells in Graves' hyperthyroidism and ophthalmopathy. TCRdb re-called the multiplex PCR reads with MiXCR, one entry per CDR3 protein. The table has some 490,000 distinct CDR3 sequences, 15% to 20% seen once. Sequenced sample: blood. These receptors were obtained from a woman aged 25 to 39 with Graves' ophthalmopathy. The CDR3 runs from the conserved cysteine through the conserved F or W. Fields, in order: D gene, clone size, J gene, V gene, CDR3 protein, CDR3 DNA. D genes are given only for firm matches. Clone sizes are given selectively: once, few, many, or a class where the clone is expanded.

TRBD1	many	TRBJ1-2	TRBV20-1	CSAGRTGRTF	TGCAGTGCTGGCAGGACAGGGCGTACCTTC
NA	few	TRBJ2-7	TRBV28	CARSLNEQYF	TGTGCCCGCAGTTTGAATGAGCAGTACTTC
TRBD1	few	TRBJ2-2	TRBV28	CASSPLTGGASGELFF	TGTGCCAGCAGTCCCCTGACAGGGGGCGCGTCCGGGGAGCTGTTTTTT
TRBD2	NA	TRBJ2-1	TRBV29-1	CSVYRLAGGFSSYNEQFF	TGCAGCGTTTATAGACTAGCGGGAGGGTTTAGCTCCTACAATGAGCAGTTCTTC
NA	few	TRBJ1-2	TRBV6-5	CASSSYSNYGYTF	TGTGCCAGCAGTTCCTACAGTAACTATGGCTACACCTTC
NA	many	TRBJ2-7	TRBV20-1	CSARAQVTPYEQYF	TGCAGTGCTAGAGCTCAGGTCACACCCTACGAGCAGTACTTC
NA	many	TRBJ2-7	TRBV20-1	CSAADNSEQYF	TGCAGTGCTGCGGACAATTCCGAGCAGTACTTC
NA	many	TRBJ1-1	TRBV24-1	CATSDYRDTEAFF	TGTGCCACCAGTGATTATCGGGACACTGAAGCTTTCTTT
NA	many	TRBJ2-5	TRBV3-1	CASSQDAVRGQETQYF	TGTGCCAGCAGCCAAGATGCCGTGAGGGGACAAGAGACCCAGTACTTC
NA	many	TRBJ2-7	TRBV20-1	CSAPRIYEQYF	TGCAGTGCCCCAAGGATCTACGAGCAGTACTTC
TRBD2	many	TRBJ2-5	TRBV6-1	CASSAGLAGSTQYF	TGTGCCAGCAGTGCCGGACTAGCGGGGTCGACCCAGTACTTC
TRBD1	few	TRBJ2-7	TRBV30	CAWRDPGQGYEQYF	TGTGCCTGGAGGGATCCGGGACAGGGCTACGAGCAGTACTTC
NA	many	TRBJ2-7	TRBV3-1	CASSPGHDEQYF	TGTGCCAGCAGCCCGGGACACGACGAGCAGTACTTC
NA	many	TRBJ2-7	TRBV9	CASSVAGDISYEQYF	TGTGCCAGCAGCGTAGCAGGGGACATCTCCTACGAGCAGTACTTC
TRBD2	NA	TRBJ2-3	TRBV6-2/TRBV6-3	CARDDPRDYRTDTQYF	TGTGCCAGGGACGACCCCCGGGACTACCGCACAGATACGCAGTATTTT
TRBD1	many	TRBJ2-3	TRBV11-2	CASSRDRADTQYF	TGTGCCAGCAGCAGGGACAGGGCCGATACGCAGTATTTT
NA	few	TRBJ1-1	TRBV20-1	CSATLRQLNTEAFF	TGCAGTGCAACCCTGAGACAGCTGAACACTGAAGCTTTCTTT
NA	NA	TRBJ2-3	TRBV5-1	CASSFGRATDTQYF	TGCGCCAGCAGCTTTGGTCGGGCCACAGATACGCAGTATTTT
NA	NA	TRBJ1-5	TRBV20-1	CSANNQPQHF	TGCAGTGCTAACAATCAGCCCCAGCATTTT
NA	many	TRBJ2-5	TRBV20-1	CSAPGPRYQETQYF	TGCAGTGCGCCCGGGCCTAGGTACCAAGAGACCCAGTACTTC
NA	NA	TRBJ1-6	TRBV28	CASSKTGRRYNSPLHF	TGTGCCAGCAGCAAGACAGGACGCCGTTATAATTCACCCCTCCACTTT
TRBD2	many	TRBJ2-3	TRBV20-1	CSARDASGTSGTDTQYF	TGCAGTGCTAGAGATGCCTCGGGGACTAGCGGCACAGATACGCAGTATTTT
TRBD2	NA	TRBJ2-2	TRBV29-1	CSVYQTAGAGELFF	TGCAGCGTCTATCAAACAGCGGGAGCCGGGGAGCTGTTTTTT
TRBD1	NA	TRBJ2-6	TRBV27	CASSFGTAGSGANVLTF	TGTGCCAGCAGTTTCGGGACAGCAGGATCTGGGGCCAACGTCCTGACTTTC
TRBD2	NA	TRBJ2-7	TRBV20-1	CSARDYSGSFPYEQYF	TGCAGTGCTAGAGATTATAGCGGGAGTTTTCCCTACGAGCAGTACTTC
NA	many	TRBJ2-3	TRBV3-1	CASSLLLRGGVDTQYF	TGTGCCAGCAGCCTCCTCTTACGGGGCGGGGTTGATACGCAGTATTTT
NA	few	TRBJ2-2	TRBV2	CASDPGLATGELFF	TGTGCCAGCGACCCGGGACTGGCCACCGGGGAGCTGTTTTTT
NA	NA	TRBJ2-7	TRBV11-2	CASSLADLGSSRGHLGEQYF	TGTGCCAGCAGCTTAGCGGATTTGGGTAGTTCCCGGGGCCACCTAGGCGAGCAGTACTTC
TRBD1	many	TRBJ1-5	TRBV7-8	CASSPRAGGGNQPQHF	TGTGCCAGCAGCCCACGAGCAGGGGGGGGCAATCAGCCCCAGCATTTT
NA	few	TRBJ2-2	TRBV6-5	CASSYPSMGTGELFF	TGTGCCAGCAGTTACCCTAGCATGGGCACCGGGGAGCTGTTTTTT
TRBD1	many	TRBJ1-5	TRBV5-1	CASSLEGQGANQPQHF	TGCGCCAGCAGCTTGGAAGGACAGGGGGCGAATCAGCCCCAGCATTTT
NA	many	TRBJ1-1	TRBV5-1	CASSLELVNTEAFF	TGCGCCAGCAGCTTGGAGCTGGTTAACACTGAAGCTTTCTTT
NA	many	TRBJ2-2	TRBV7-2	CASSPDSLGTGELFF	TGTGCCAGCAGCCCCGACAGTCTTGGGACCGGGGAGCTGTTTTTT
TRBD1	many	TRBJ1-1	TRBV28	CASSLTGVRNTEAFF	TGTGCCAGCAGTCTGACAGGGGTCCGGAACACTGAAGCTTTCTTT
NA	NA	TRBJ2-1	TRBV28	CASSFYSITTGDEQFF	TGTGCCAGCAGTTTCTATTCAATTACCACCGGGGATGAGCAGTTCTTC
NA	many	TRBJ2-7	TRBV18	CASSLDSFYEQYF	TGTGCCAGCTCCCTCGACAGTTTCTACGAGCAGTACTTC
NA	many	TRBJ2-3	TRBV2	CASSLRDSTSDTQYF	TGTGCCAGCAGTTTGCGGGACAGTACATCAGATACGCAGTATTTT
TRBD1	few	TRBJ2-1	TRBV29-1	CSVEDQDRGSYNEQFF	TGCAGCGTTGAAGACCAAGACAGGGGCTCCTACAATGAGCAGTTCTTC
TRBD1	few	TRBJ2-1	TRBV29-1	CSVETDRGSYNEQFF	TGCAGCGTTGAAACGGACAGGGGCTCCTACAATGAGCAGTTCTTC
NA	many	TRBJ2-7	TRBV7-9	CASSLASSYEQYF	TGTGCCAGCAGTTTGGCCAGCTCCTACGAGCAGTACTTC
NA	NA	TRBJ1-2	TRBV6-1	CASRGTVYYGYTF	TGTGCCAGCAGGGGTACAGTCTACTATGGCTACACCTTC
NA	NA	TRBJ2-7	TRBV6-5	CASSYAGTYEQYF	TGTGCCAGCAGTTACGCAGGGACCTACGAGCAGTACTTC
TRBD2	many	TRBJ2-1	TRBV7-3	CASSLLPGTSGRDEQFF	TGTGCCAGCAGCTTATTGCCCGGGACTAGCGGCCGTGATGAGCAGTTCTTC
NA	many	TRBJ1-6	TRBV7-2	CASGRRGADSPLHF	TGTGCCAGCGGCCGACGAGGGGCGGACTCACCCCTCCACTTT